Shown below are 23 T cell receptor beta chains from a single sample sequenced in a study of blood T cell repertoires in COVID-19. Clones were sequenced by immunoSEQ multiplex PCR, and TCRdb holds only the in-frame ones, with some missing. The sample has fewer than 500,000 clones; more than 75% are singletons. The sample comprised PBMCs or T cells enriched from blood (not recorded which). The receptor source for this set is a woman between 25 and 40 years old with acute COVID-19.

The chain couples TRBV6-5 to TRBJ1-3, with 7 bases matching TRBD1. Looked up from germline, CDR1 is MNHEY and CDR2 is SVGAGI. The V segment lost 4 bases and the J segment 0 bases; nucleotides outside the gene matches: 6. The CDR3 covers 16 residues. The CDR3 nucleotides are TGTGCCAGCAGTTTCTCCTGGGACAGCTCTGGAAACACCATATATTTT. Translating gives CASSFSWDSSGNTIYF.

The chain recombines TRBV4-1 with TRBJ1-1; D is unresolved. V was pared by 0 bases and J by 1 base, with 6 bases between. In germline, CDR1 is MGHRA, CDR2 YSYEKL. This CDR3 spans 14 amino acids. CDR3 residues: CASSQDPGNTEAFF. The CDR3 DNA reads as TGCGCCAGCAGCCAAGATCCGGGGAACACTGAAGCTTTCTTT.

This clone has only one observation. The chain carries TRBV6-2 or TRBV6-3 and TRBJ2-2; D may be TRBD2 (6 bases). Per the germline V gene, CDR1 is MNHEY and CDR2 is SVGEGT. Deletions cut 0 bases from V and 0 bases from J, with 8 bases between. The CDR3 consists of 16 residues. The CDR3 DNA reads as TGTGCCAGCAGTTACTCGGGGACTCCGAACACCGGGGAGCTGTTTTTT. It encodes CASSYSGTPNTGELFF.

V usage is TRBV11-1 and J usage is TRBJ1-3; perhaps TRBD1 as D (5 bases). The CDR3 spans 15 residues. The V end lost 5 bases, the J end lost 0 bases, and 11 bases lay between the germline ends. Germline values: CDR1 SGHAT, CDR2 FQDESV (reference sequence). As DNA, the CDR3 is TGTGCCAGCAGCCCCAGCGGGGCCTCTGGAAACACCATATATTTT. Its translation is CASSPSGASGNTIYF.

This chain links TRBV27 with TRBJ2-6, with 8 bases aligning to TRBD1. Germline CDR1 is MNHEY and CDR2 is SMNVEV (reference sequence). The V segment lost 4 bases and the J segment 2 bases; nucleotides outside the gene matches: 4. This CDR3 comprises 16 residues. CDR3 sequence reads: CASSSLDRAGANVLTF. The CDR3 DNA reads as TGTGCCAGCAGTTCGTTGGACAGGGCTGGGGCCAACGTCCTGACTTTC.

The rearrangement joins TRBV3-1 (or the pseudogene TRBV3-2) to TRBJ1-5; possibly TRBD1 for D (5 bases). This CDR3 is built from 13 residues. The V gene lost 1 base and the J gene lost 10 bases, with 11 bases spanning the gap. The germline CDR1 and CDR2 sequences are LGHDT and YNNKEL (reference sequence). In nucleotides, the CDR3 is TGTGCCAGCAGCCAAGGACAGCCCGGTCCCCAGCATTTT. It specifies CASSQGQPGPQHF.

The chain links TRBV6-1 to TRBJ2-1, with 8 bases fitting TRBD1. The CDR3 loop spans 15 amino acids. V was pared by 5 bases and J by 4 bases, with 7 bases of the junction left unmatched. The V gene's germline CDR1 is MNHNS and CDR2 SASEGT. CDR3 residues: CASSTQGAGYNEQFF. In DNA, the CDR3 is TGTGCCAGCAGTACCCAGGGGGCGGGGTACAATGAGCAGTTCTTC.

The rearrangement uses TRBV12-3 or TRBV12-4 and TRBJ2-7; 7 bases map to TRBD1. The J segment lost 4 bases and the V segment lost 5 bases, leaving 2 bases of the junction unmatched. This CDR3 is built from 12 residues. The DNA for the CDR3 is TGTGCCAGCAGTGAGACAGGGTACGAGCAGTACTTC. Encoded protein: CASSETGYEQYF.

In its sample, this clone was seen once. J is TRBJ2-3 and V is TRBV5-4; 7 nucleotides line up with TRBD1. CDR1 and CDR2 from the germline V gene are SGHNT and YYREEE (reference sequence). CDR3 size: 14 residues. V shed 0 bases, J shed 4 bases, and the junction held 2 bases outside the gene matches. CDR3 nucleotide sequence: TGTGCCAGCAGCTTGGGACAGGGACCAGATACGCAGTATTTT. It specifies CASSLGQGPDTQYF.

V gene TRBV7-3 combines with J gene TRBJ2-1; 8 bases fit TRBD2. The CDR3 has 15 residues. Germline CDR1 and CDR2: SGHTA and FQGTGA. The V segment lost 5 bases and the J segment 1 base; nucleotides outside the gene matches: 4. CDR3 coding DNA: TGTGCCAGCAGCAAGTTAGCGGGGTCCTACAATGAGCAGTTCTTC. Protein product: CASSKLAGSYNEQFF.

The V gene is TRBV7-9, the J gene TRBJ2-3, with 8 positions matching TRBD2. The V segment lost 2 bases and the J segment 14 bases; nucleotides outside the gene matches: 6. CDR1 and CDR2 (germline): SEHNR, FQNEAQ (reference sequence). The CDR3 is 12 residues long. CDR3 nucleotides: TGTGCCAGCAGCTTAAGTAGCGGGGAGGGGTATTTT. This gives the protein CASSLSSGEGYF.

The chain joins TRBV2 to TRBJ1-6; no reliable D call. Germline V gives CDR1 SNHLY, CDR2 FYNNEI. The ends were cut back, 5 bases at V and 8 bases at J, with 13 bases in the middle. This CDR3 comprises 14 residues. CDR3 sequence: CASSLQQRDSPLHF. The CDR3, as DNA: TGTGCCAGCAGTTTGCAACAACGTGATTCACCCCTCCACTTT. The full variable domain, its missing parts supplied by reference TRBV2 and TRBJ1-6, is EPEVTQTPSHQVTQMGQEVILRCVPISNHLYFYWYRQILGQKVEFLVSFYNNEISEKSEIFDDQFSVERPDGSNFTLKIRSTKLEDSAMYFCASSLQQRDSPLHFGNGTRLTVT.

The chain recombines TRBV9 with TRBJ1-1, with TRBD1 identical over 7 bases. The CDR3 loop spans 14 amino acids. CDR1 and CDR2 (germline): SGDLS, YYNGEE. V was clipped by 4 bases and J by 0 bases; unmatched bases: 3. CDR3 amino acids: CASSRGQLNTEAFF. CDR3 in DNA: TGTGCCAGCAGCCGGGGACAGTTGAACACTGAAGCTTTCTTT. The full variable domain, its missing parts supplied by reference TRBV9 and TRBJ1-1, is DSGVTQTPKHLITATGQRVTLRCSPRSGDLSVYWYQQSLDQGLQFLIQYYNGEERAKGNILERFSAQQFPDLHSELNLSSLELGDSALYFCASSRGQLNTEAFFGQGTRLTVV.

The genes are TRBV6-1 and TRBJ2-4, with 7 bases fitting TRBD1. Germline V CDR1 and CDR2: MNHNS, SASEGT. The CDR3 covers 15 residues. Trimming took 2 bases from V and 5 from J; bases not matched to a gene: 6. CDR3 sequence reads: CASSERWDRENIQYF. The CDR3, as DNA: TGTGCCAGCAGTGAACGATGGGACAGAGAAAACATTCAGTACTTC.

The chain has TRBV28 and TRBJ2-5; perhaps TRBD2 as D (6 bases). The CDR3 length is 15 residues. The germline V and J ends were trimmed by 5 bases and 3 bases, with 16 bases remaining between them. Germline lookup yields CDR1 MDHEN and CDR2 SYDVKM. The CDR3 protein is CASSRPGLQEETQYF. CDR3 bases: TGTGCCAGCAGTCGACCGGGACTCCAGGAAGAGACCCAGTACTTC.

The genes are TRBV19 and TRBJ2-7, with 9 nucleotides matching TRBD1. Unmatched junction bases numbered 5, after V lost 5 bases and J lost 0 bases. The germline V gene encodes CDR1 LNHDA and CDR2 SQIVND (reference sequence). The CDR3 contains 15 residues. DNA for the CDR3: TGTGCCAGTAGTGTAGGACAGGGGAGCTCCTACGAGCAGTACTTC. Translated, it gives CASSVGQGSSYEQYF.

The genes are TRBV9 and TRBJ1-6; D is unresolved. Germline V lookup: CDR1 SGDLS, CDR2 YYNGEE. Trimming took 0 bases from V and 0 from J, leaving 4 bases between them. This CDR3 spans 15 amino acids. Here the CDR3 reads CASSVGGSYNSPLHF. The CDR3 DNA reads TGTGCCAGCAGCGTAGGCGGCTCCTATAATTCACCCCTCCACTTT.

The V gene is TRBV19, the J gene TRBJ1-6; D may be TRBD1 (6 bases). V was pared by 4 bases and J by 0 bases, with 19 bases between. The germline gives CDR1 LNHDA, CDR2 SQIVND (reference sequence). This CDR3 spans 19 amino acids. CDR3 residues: CASSTNVGAGSSYNSPLHF. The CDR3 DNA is TGTGCCAGTAGTACAAACGTGGGGGCGGGCAGCTCCTATAATTCACCCCTCCACTTT.

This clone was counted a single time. DNA of the CDR3: TGTGCCAGCAGCCAAGCCCCAGTGGGGGGGTTAGGGTCCGGGGAGCTGTTTTTT. It translates to CASSQAPVGGLGSGELFF. This rearrangement joins TRBV4-2 to TRBJ2-2; 7 bases line up with TRBD2. Trimming took 1 base from V and 6 from J; bases not matched to a gene: 14. Looked up from germline, CDR1 is LGHNA and CDR2 is YNFKEQ. The CDR3 loop spans 18 amino acids.

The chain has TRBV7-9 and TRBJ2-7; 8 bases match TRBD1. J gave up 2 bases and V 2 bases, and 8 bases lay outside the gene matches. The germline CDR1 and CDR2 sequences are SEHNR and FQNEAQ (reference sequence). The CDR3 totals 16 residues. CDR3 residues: CASSLYTGGGPYEQYF. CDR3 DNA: TGTGCCAGCAGCTTATATACAGGGGGTGGGCCCTACGAGCAGTACTTC.

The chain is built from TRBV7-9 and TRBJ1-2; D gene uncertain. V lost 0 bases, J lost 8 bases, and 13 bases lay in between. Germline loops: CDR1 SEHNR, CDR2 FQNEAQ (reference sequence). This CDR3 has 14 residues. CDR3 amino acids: CASSLARAVGGYTF. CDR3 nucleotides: TGTGCCAGCAGCTTAGCGCGGGCAGTAGGCGGCTACACCTTC.

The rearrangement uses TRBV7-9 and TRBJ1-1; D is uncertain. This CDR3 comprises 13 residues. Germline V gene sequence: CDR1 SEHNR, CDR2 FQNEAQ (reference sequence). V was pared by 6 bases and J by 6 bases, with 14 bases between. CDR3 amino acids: CASSPIAGAEAFF. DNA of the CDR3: TGTGCCAGCAGTCCGATCGCGGGCGCTGAAGCTTTCTTT.

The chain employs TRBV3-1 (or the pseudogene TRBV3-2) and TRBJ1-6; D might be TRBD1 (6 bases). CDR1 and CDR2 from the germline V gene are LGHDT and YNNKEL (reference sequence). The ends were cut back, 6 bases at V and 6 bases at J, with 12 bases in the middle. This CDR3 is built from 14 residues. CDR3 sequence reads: CASRVTGSNSPLHF. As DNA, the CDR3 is TGTGCCAGCAGGGTGACAGGCAGTAATTCACCCCTCCACTTT.